These 13 T cell receptor beta chains originate from one sample sequenced in a study of T cell responses to AZD1222 COVID-19 vaccine (dated by TCRdb to the early 2020s). The library was prepared using the immunoSEQ multiplex PCR assay. TCRdb mirrors the immuneACCESS table, restricted to in-frame sequences. Some clones are absent from its copies; in checked studies, under half trace to an unresolved V gene, and the reason for the others is unknown. The table for this sample lists about 140,000 clones; approximately 89% of them were counted only once. The top ten clones comprise approximately 2.8% of the sample. The time point label here, explained by the study, means: baseline before first vaccination. The material sequenced was peripheral blood, taken on day 0 of AZD1222 vaccination. Every receptor here comes from an adult in good health.

The rearrangement uses TRBV11-3 and TRBJ1-3; D not certain. Germline V gene sequence: CDR1 SGHNT, CDR2 YENEEA. There are 13 residues in the CDR3. Trimming pared 5 bases from V and 3 bases from J, leaving 8 bases between. This chain's CDR3 is CASSTGVGNTIYF. The CDR3, as DNA: TGTGCCAGCAGCACGGGCGTTGGAAACACCATATATTTT.

This chain joins TRBV24-1 and TRBJ2-3; the D is unclear. The CDR3 totals 12 residues. V gave up 5 bases and J gave up 2 bases, with 4 bases separating them. Per the germline V gene, CDR1 is KGHDR and CDR2 is SFDVKD. DNA for the CDR3: TGTGCCACCAGTGGGTTCACAGATACGCAGTATTTT. Amino acids: CATSGFTDTQYF.

The CDR3 here is CASRQPWATNEKLFF. CDR3 DNA: TGTGCCAGCAGGCAACCCTGGGCGACTAATGAAAAACTGTTTTTT. This chain uses TRBV6-5 with TRBJ1-4; D gene unclear. This CDR3 contains 15 residues. Germline V lookup: CDR1 MNHEY, CDR2 SVGAGI. V was clipped by 6 bases and J by 2 bases, with 13 bases between them.

This chain joins TRBV18 and TRBJ2-7; unclear D gene. The CDR3 totals 14 residues. The germline V and J ends were trimmed by 6 bases and 2 bases, with 14 bases remaining between them. CDR1 KGHSH and CDR2 LQKENI come from the germline V gene. The CDR3 loop reads CASSAGVVAYEQYF. The CDR3 DNA reads TGTGCCAGCTCCGCAGGTGTAGTCGCCTACGAGCAGTACTTC.

The V call is TRBV21-1, the J call TRBJ1-1. TRBV21-1 is assigned pseudogene status. The CDR3 totals 15 residues. This CDR3 is CASSKVQGWGTEAFF. The CDR3 DNA is TGTGCCAGCAGCAAAGTTCAGGGCTGGGGGACTGAAGCTTTCTTT.

The chain uses TRBV23-1 and TRBJ2-1; 7 bases line up with TRBD2. TRBV23-1 is an open reading frame whose function is uncertain. V gave up 3 bases and J gave up 7 bases; unmatched junction bases: 12. The CDR3 has 16 amino acids. In DNA, the CDR3 is TGCGCCAGCAGTCACTCCGGGAGGCAGGGAGGAAATGAGCAGTTCTTC. Its translation: CASSHSGRQGGNEQFF.

CDR3 bases: TGTGCCAGCATCATTGGGCAGGGTGGCCAGCCCCAGCATTTT. This gives the protein CASIIGQGGQPQHF. This chain uses TRBV28 with TRBJ1-5; a possible D gene is TRBD1 (5 bases). V was pared by 7 bases and J by 7 bases, with 17 bases between. The CDR3 is 14 residues long. The V gene's germline CDR1 is MDHEN and CDR2 SYDVKM. The entire variable domain, with the rest obtained from reference TRBV28 and TRBJ1-5, is as follows: DVKVTQSSRYLVKRTGEKVFLECVQDMDHENMFWYRQDPGLGLRLIYFSYDVKMKEKGDIPEGYSVSREKKERFSLILESASTNQTSMYLCASIIGQGGQPQHFGDGTRLSIL.

This chain links TRBV6-5 with TRBJ1-3; D gene unclear. The length of the CDR3 is 11 residues. Germline CDR1 and CDR2: MNHEY and SVGAGI. The V end lost 10 bases, the J end lost 2 bases, and 6 bases lay between the germline ends. CDR3 loop: CATRTGNTIYF. CDR3 sequence (DNA): TGTGCCACCAGAACTGGAAACACCATATATTTT.

V and J are TRBV15 and TRBJ2-7; D could derive from TRBD1 or TRBD2 (6 bases each). This CDR3 is 14 amino acids long. In germline, CDR1 is LNHNV, CDR2 YYDKDF (reference sequence). The germline V and J ends were trimmed by 5 bases and 3 bases, with 14 bases remaining between them. The CDR3 spells CATSGGTSYYEQYF. The CDR3, as DNA: TGTGCCACCAGCGGCGGGACAAGTTACTACGAGCAGTACTTC. The whole variable domain, remainder taken from reference TRBV15 and TRBJ2-7, is DAMVIQNPRYQVTQFGKPVTLSCSQTLNHNVMYWYQQKSSQAPKLLFHYYDKDFNNEADTPDNFQSRRPNTSFCFLDIRSPGLGDTAMYLCATSGGTSYYEQYFGPGTRLTVT.

The chain employs TRBV6-5 and TRBJ1-2; D unclear. V was clipped by 5 bases and J by 3 bases, with 16 bases between them. CDR1 is MNHEY and CDR2 is SVGAGI in the germline V gene. This CDR3 region has 15 residues. The CDR3 DNA reads TGTGCCAGCAGTCCGTCGTTACAGAACTACTATGGCTACACCTTC. Protein sequence: CASSPSLQNYYGYTF.

This rearrangement joins TRBV19 to TRBJ2-1, with TRBD2 identical over 13 bases. Germline CDR1 LNHDA, CDR2 SQIVND (reference sequence). This CDR3 has 17 residues. V was pared by 7 bases and J by 6 bases, with 12 bases of the junction left unmatched. The CDR3 nucleotides are TGTGCCAGTATGACAGGGGGCGGACTAGCGGGAGTCAATGAGCAGTTCTTC. It is translated as CASMTGGGLAGVNEQFF.

The J gene is TRBJ2-1, the V gene TRBV7-2; 7 positions agree with TRBD2. V dropped 3 bases and J dropped 6; count of bases not matched to a gene: 5. CDR1 SGHTA and CDR2 FQGNSA come from the germline V gene. The CDR3 has 14 amino acids. The CDR3 here is CASSFWGGGNEQFF. The CDR3, as DNA: TGTGCCAGCAGCTTCTGGGGGGGAGGCAATGAGCAGTTCTTC.

The chain recombines TRBV2 with TRBJ1-5; D is unclear. Germline V CDR1 and CDR2: SNHLY, FYNNEI. The CDR3 is made up of 12 amino acids. Here the CDR3 reads CATRDSNQPQHF. Written as DNA, the CDR3 is TGTGCGACCCGGGATAGCAATCAGCCCCAGCATTTT.